This T cell receptor beta chain was sequenced in a study of early T cells in non-severe SARS-CoV-2 infection. As for the study in general: Chains from this unsorted whole-blood bulk RNA could not be paired.

Germline assignment: CDR1 LGHDT and CDR2 YNNKEL (reference sequence). With 4 bases clipped from V and 6 bases from J, the junction kept 6 bases outside the gene matches. The CDR3 has 15 amino acids. This clonotype was observed at least ten times. What it binds is unknown. General observations from the study: Matching results from VDJdb favored anti-spike CD8 responses, leaving private and CD4 specificities undetected.

In the library, individual cDNA molecules carried attached unique molecular identifiers. TCRdb passed the 5' RACE reads through MiXCR, listing each CDR3 protein once. The top ten hold less than 15% of the sample, which has 50,000 to 60,000 distinct CDR3 sequences, approximately 9.9% seen once. This receptor was identified in an adult who was a healthcare worker with PCR-confirmed SARS-CoV-2 infection or an uninfected control (not recorded which). V is TRBV3-1 and J is TRBJ2-1; 10 bases are shared with TRBD1. The material sequenced was whole blood. The DNA of the CDR3 is TGTGCCAGCAGCCGACGGGACAGGGGAGGCAATGAGCAGTTCTTC. Its translation is CASSRRDRGGNEQFF.